The rows below give T cell receptor beta chains drawn from one sample of a study of blood T cell repertoires in COVID-19. This table comes from immunoSEQ multiplex PCR, and its TCRdb copy is limited to in-frame clones, with some not included. The sample lists 88,000 or so clones, approximately 80% occurring once. Input material: peripheral blood. The receptors originated from a man older than 75 with acute or convalescent COVID-19. CDR3s include the opening cysteine and the closing phenylalanine or tryptophan. The D gene is left open where the match is weak. Only part of the rows carry a size: once, few, many, or a class if the clone is expanded.

d_call clone_size j_call v_call cdr3_aa cdr3_nt
TRBD1 NA TRBJ1-6 TRBV19 CASTRTGGGNSPLHF TGTGCCAGTACTAGGACAGGGGGCGGGAATTCACCCCTCCACTTT
NA NA TRBJ1-5 TRBV2 CATRGGADSNQPQHF TGTGCCACCCGAGGAGGCGCCGATAGCAATCAGCCCCAGCATTTT
NA NA TRBJ1-1 TRBV11-2 CASSLTGNTEAFF TGTGCCAGCAGCTTAACAGGGAACACTGAAGCTTTCTTT
NA NA TRBJ1-2 TRBV9 CASSVVEAGAGYGYTF TGTGCCAGCAGCGTAGTGGAGGCAGGCGCTGGCTATGGCTACACCTTC
NA NA TRBJ1-2 TRBV2 CASTERQARNYGYTF TGTGCCAGCACAGAAAGACAGGCCCGAAACTATGGCTACACCTTC
NA once TRBJ1-1 TRBV6-5 CAIRPAGGPTEAFF TGTGCCATCAGGCCGGCTGGAGGACCCACTGAAGCTTTCTTT
NA NA TRBJ2-1 TRBV7-6 CASSLEQGYNEQFF TGTGCCAGCAGCTTAGAACAGGGATACAATGAGCAGTTCTTC
TRBD2 NA TRBJ2-1 TRBV27 CASSLTLAGGYNEQFF TGTGCCAGCAGTTTAACGCTGGCGGGGGGTTACAATGAGCAGTTCTTC
NA once TRBJ1-1 TRBV10-1 CASSRTPNTEAFF TGCGCCAGCAGCAGGACACCGAACACTGAAGCTTTCTTT
NA NA TRBJ1-3 TRBV5-1 CASSLTGNSGNTIYF TGCGCCAGCAGCTTGACAGGGAATTCTGGAAACACCATATATTTT
NA NA TRBJ2-7 TRBV2 CASSERAGSYEQYF TGTGCCAGCAGTGAAAGGGCAGGGTCCTACGAGCAGTACTTC
TRBD2 NA TRBJ2-1 TRBV18 CASSSPGLAGYNEQFF TGTGCCAGCTCGTCGCCGGGACTAGCGGGGTACAATGAGCAGTTCTTC
TRBD2 once TRBJ2-2 TRBV6-5 CASSLTSGSTGELFF TGTGCCAGCAGTCTGACTAGCGGGAGCACCGGGGAGCTGTTTTTT
TRBD1 NA TRBJ2-3 TRBV7-9 CASSDRTGGADTQYF TGTGCCAGCAGCGACCGGACAGGGGGAGCAGATACGCAGTATTTT
NA NA TRBJ1-1 TRBV6-5 CASSYSRTTMNTEAFF TGTGCCAGCAGTTACTCGAGGACAACCATGAACACTGAAGCTTTCTTT
TRBD1 NA TRBJ1-1 TRBV25-1 CASSAQGAPTEAFF TGTGCCAGCAGCGCACAGGGGGCGCCCACTGAAGCTTTCTTT
NA NA TRBJ1-2 TRBV5-1 CASSLATAGLNYGYTF TGCGCCAGCAGCTTGGCCACGGCAGGGCTAAACTATGGCTACACCTTC
TRBD2 NA TRBJ2-1 TRBV5-1 CASSLSSGVYNEQFF TGCGCCAGCAGCTTATCCAGCGGGGTTTACAATGAGCAGTTCTTC
TRBD2 NA TRBJ2-5 TRBV25-1 CASSPTAIAGGETQYF TGTGCCAGCAGTCCCACCGCAATAGCGGGGGGAGAGACCCAGTACTTC
NA NA TRBJ2-2 TRBV7-3 CASSLLPNTGELFF TGTGCCAGCAGCCTCCTCCCCAACACCGGGGAGCTGTTTTTT
TRBD1 NA TRBJ1-1 TRBV29-1 CSADRGNTEAFF TGCAGCGCTGACAGGGGGAACACTGAAGCTTTCTTT
NA NA TRBJ1-2 TRBV2 CASSGTAANYGYTF TGTGCCAGCAGTGGGACAGCAGCTAACTATGGCTACACCTTC
NA NA TRBJ1-6 TRBV3-1/TRBV3-2 CASSHRRRDNSPLHF TGTGCCAGCAGCCACCGGAGGCGGGATAATTCACCCCTCCACTTT
NA NA TRBJ1-2 TRBV20-1 CSASLGADYGYTF TGCAGTGCTAGTTTGGGGGCTGACTATGGCTACACCTTC
TRBD1 NA TRBJ2-7 TRBV6-5 CASQQTGTALRVF TGTGCCAGCCAACAAACCGGGACAGCGCTGAGGGTTTTC
NA NA TRBJ2-2 TRBV6-5 CASSYIRAGELFF TGTGCCAGCAGTTATATTCGCGCCGGGGAGCTGTTTTTT
NA NA TRBJ1-5 TRBV27 CASRRAVAGNQPQHF TGTGCCAGCAGGCGAGCGGTGGCCGGCAATCAGCCCCAGCATTTT